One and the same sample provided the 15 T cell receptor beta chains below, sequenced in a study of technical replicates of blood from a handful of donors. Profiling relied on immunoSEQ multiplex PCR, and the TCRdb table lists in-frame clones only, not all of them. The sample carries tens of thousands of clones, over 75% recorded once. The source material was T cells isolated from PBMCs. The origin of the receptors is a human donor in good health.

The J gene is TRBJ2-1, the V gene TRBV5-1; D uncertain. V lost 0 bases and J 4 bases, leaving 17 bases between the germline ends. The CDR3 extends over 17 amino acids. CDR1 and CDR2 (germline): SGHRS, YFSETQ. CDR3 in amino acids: CASSLERGSYGYNEQFF. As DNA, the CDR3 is TGCGCCAGCAGCTTGGAGCGCGGCTCCTACGGGTACAATGAGCAGTTCTTC. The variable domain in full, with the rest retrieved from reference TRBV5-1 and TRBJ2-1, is KAGVTQTPRYLIKTRGQQVTLSCSPISGHRSVSWYQQTPGQGLQFLFEYFSETQRNKGNFPGRFSGRQFSNSRSEMNVSTLELGDSALYLCASSLERGSYGYNEQFFGPGTRLTVL.

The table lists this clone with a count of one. This chain's CDR3 is CASSNSGSEYEQYF. The CDR3, as DNA: TGTGCCAGCTCCAATAGCGGGAGTGAATACGAGCAGTACTTC. The chain couples TRBV18 to TRBJ2-7; TRBD2 aligns across 9 bases. There are 14 residues in the CDR3. After removal of 6 bases from V and 4 bases from J, the junction contained 7 bases not matched to a gene. Germline loops: CDR1 KGHSH, CDR2 LQKENI.

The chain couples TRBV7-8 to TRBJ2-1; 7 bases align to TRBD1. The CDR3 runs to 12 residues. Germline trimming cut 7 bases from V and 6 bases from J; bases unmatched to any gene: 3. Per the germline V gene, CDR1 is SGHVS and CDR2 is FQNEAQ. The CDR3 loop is CASKGQANEQFF. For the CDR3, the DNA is TGTGCCAGCAAAGGACAGGCCAATGAGCAGTTCTTC.

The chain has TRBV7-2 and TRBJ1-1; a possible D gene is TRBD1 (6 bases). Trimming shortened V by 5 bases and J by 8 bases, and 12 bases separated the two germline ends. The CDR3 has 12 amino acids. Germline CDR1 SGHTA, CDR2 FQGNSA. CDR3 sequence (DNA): TGTGCCAGCAGCCACACCGGGACAGAAGCTTTCTTT. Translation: CASSHTGTEAFF.

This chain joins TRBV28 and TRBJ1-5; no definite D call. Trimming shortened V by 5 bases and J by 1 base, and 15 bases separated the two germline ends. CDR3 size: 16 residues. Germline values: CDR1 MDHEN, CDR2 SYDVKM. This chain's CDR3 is CASSPPGVLSNQPQHF. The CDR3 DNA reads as TGTGCCAGCAGTCCCCCAGGTGTTCTGAGCAATCAGCCCCAGCATTTT.

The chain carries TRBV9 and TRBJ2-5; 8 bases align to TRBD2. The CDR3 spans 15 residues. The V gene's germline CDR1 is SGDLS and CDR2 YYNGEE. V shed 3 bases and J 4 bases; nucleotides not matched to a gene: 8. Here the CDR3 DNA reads TGTGCCAGCAGCGGGCTAGCGGGCCTTAGAGAGACCCAGTACTTC. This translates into CASSGLAGLRETQYF.

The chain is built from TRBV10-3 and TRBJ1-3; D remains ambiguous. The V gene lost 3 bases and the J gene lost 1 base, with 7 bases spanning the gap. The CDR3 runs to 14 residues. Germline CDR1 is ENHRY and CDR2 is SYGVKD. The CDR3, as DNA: TGTGCCATCAGTGATCGAGGTTCTGGAAACACCATATATTTT. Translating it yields CAISDRGSGNTIYF.

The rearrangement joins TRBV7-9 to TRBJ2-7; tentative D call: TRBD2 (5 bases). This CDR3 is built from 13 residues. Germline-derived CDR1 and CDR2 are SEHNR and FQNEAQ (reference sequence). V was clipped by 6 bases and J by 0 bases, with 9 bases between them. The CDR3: CASRSGSSYEQYF. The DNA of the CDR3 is TGTGCCAGCAGGAGCGGAAGCTCCTACGAGCAGTACTTC.

The CDR3 DNA sequence: TGCGCCAGCAGCTTGGGGACAGTCTCCTACGAGCAGTACTTC. This gives the protein CASSLGTVSYEQYF. The rearrangement links TRBV5-1 to TRBJ2-7, with a tentative D call TRBD1 (6 bases). V dropped 0 bases and J dropped 0 bases, with 7 bases sitting between them. Germline assignment: CDR1 SGHRS and CDR2 YFSETQ. The CDR3 loop spans 14 amino acids.

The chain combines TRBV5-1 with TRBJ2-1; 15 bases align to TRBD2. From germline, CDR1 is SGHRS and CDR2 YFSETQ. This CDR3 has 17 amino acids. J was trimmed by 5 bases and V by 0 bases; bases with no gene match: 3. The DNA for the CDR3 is TGCGCCAGCAGCTTGGCGGGACTAGCGGGAGGAAACAATGAGCAGTTCTTC. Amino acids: CASSLAGLAGGNNEQFF.

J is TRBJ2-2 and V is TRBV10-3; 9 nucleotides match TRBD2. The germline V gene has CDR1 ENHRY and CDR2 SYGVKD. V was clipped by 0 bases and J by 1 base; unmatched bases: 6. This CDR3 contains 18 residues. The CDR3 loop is CAISESFGGRGNTGELFF. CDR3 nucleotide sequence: TGTGCCATCAGTGAGTCGTTCGGCGGGAGGGGGAACACCGGGGAGCTGTTTTTT.

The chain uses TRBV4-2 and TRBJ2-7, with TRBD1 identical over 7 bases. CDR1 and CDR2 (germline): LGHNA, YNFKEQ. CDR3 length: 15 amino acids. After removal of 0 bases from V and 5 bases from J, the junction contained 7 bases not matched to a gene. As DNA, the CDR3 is TGTGCCAGCAGCCAAGAAGGGTACAGGGGCCACGAGCAGTACTTC. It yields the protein CASSQEGYRGHEQYF.

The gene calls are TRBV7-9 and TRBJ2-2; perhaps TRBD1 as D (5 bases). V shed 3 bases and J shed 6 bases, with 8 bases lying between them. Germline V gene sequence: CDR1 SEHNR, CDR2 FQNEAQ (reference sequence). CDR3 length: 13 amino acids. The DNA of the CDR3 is TGTGCCAGCAGCTTCACAGGCGCCGGGGAGCTGTTTTTT. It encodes CASSFTGAGELFF.

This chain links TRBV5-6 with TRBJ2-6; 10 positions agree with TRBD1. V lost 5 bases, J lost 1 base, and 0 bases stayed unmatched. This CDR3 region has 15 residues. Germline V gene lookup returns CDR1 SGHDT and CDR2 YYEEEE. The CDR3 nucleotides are TGTGCCAGCAGGGGACAGGGGTCTGGGGCCAACGTCCTGACTTTC. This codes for CASRGQGSGANVLTF. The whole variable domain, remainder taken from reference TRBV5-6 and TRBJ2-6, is DAGVTQSPTHLIKTRGQQVTLRCSPKSGHDTVSWYQQALGQGPQFIFQYYEEEERQRGNFPDRFSGHQFPNYSSELNVNALLLGDSALYLCASRGQGSGANVLTFGAGSRLTVL.

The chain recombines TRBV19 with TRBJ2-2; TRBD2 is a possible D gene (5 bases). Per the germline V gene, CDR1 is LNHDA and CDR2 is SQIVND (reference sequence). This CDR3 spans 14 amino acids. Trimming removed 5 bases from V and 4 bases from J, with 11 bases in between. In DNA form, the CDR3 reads TGTGCCAGTAGTTCGAGGGAAAGCACCGGGGAGCTGTTTTTT. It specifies CASSSRESTGELFF.